The rows below give T cell receptor beta chains drawn from one sample of a study of T-cell memory formation after mild COVID-19. TCRdb re-called the 5' RACE reads with MiXCR, one entry per CDR3 protein. The table has 100,000 to 150,000 distinct CDR3 sequences, roughly 15% seen once; the top ten hold approximately 15%. The sample taken for sequencing was PBMCs or a T cell subset sorted from them (not recorded which). The source of these receptors is an adult woman who had mild COVID-19 (a few samples of this study predate the infection). Cell type and time point are not known. CDR3s include the opening cysteine and the closing phenylalanine or tryptophan. Each record gives: J gene, V gene, clone size, D gene, CDR3 protein, CDR3 DNA. The D gene is left open where the match is weak. Size values are once, few and many counts, or a class for expanded clones, and some rows have none.

>TRBJ2-7|TRBV14|-|-
CASSQGLLGPYEQYF
TGTGCCAGCAGCCAGGGACTCCTGGGCCCCTACGAGCAGTACTTC
>TRBJ2-4|TRBV29-1|-|TRBD1
CSVEETGYLGKNIQYF
TGCAGCGTTGAAGAGACAGGGTATTTGGGCAAAAACATTCAGTACTTC
>TRBJ2-3|TRBV7-2|-|TRBD2
CASSSRLAGHTDTQYF
TGTGCCAGCAGCTCACGACTAGCGGGTCACACAGATACGCAGTATTTT
>TRBJ2-3|TRBV5-4|few|TRBD2
CASTSSGRAYF
TGTGCCAGCACCTCTAGCGGGAGGGCGTATTTT
>TRBJ2-1|TRBV4-1|-|TRBD2
CASSQMTSGDNEQFF
TGCGCCAGCAGCCAAATGACTAGCGGGGACAATGAGCAGTTCTTC
>TRBJ2-4|TRBV9|few|-
CASSGGLAKNIQYF
TGTGCCAGCAGTGGAGGTTTAGCCAAAAACATTCAGTACTTC
>TRBJ1-5|TRBV18|-|-
CASSSDGQPQHF
TGTGCCAGCTCATCGGACGGCCAGCCCCAACATTTT
>TRBJ2-7|TRBV5-1|many|TRBD2
CASSLRDYNYEQYF
TGCGCCAGCAGCTTACGGGACTACAACTACGAGCAGTACTTC
>TRBJ2-2|TRBV7-8|few|TRBD2
CASSFTGLAGGLYTGELFF
TGTGCCAGCAGCTTCACGGGACTAGCGGGAGGGTTATACACCGGGGAGCTGTTTTTT
>TRBJ2-1|TRBV13|once|-
CASSLTRDNEQFF
TGTGCCAGCAGCTTAACGCGGGACAATGAGCAGTTCTTC
>TRBJ2-3|TRBV5-1|-|-
CASSLAARQFDTQYF
TGCGCCAGCAGCTTGGCCGCGAGGCAGTTCGATACGCAGTATTTT
>TRBJ2-7|TRBV20-1|-|-
CSVGGAYEQYF
TGCAGTGTAGGGGGAGCCTACGAGCAGTACTTC
>TRBJ2-5|TRBV20-1|few|TRBD2
CSARLAGEGETQYF
TGCAGTGCTCGACTAGCGGGAGAAGGAGAGACCCAGTACTTC
>TRBJ1-2|TRBV9|-|-
CASSVGSYGYTF
TGTGCCAGCAGCGTCGGCAGCTATGGCTACACCTTC
>TRBJ1-2|TRBV20-1|-|-
CSAQGDTDYGYTF
TGCAGTGCTCAAGGGGACACGGACTATGGCTACACCTTC
>TRBJ2-7|TRBV2|many|-
CASNGYGEQYF
TGTGCCAGCAACGGATATGGAGAGCAGTACTTC
>TRBJ2-7|TRBV4-3|few|-
CASSQDWSWSASYEQYF
TGCGCCAGCAGCCAAGATTGGAGCTGGAGTGCATCCTACGAGCAGTACTTC
>TRBJ1-3|TRBV5-6|-|-
CASSLRRQGRNTIYF
TGTGCCAGCAGCTTGCGAAGGCAGGGACGAAACACCATATATTTT
>TRBJ1-3|TRBV4-1|many|-
CASSQEGSGNTIYF
TGCGCCAGCAGCCAAGAAGGGAGTGGAAACACCATATATTTT
>TRBJ1-2|TRBV4-1|-|-
CASSPVGGNYGYTF
TGCGCCAGCAGCCCTGTTGGGGGTAACTATGGCTACACCTTC
>TRBJ1-5|TRBV6-2/TRBV6-3|-|-
CASSSGTHQPQHF
TGTGCCAGCAGTTCGGGCACACATCAGCCCCAGCATTTT
>TRBJ2-1|TRBV12-3/TRBV12-4|few|TRBD2
CASKFWLAGVHEQFF
TGTGCCAGCAAATTTTGGCTAGCGGGAGTCCATGAGCAGTTCTTC
>TRBJ2-1|TRBV4-1|few|TRBD2
CASSRVGLASIDEQFF
TGCGCCAGCAGCCGCGTGGGACTAGCGTCGATCGATGAGCAGTTCTTC
>TRBJ2-2|TRBV7-2|few|-
CASRPRGPANTGELFF
TGTGCCAGCCGGCCCCGAGGGCCCGCGAACACCGGGGAGCTGTTTTTT
>TRBJ2-2|TRBV6-1|few|TRBD2
CASTGGRATGELFF
TGTGCCAGCACGGGCGGGAGGGCCACCGGGGAGCTGTTTTTT
>TRBJ1-2|TRBV29-1|few|-
CSVDFAGVNYGYTF
TGCAGCGTTGATTTTGCAGGGGTAAACTATGGCTACACCTTC
>TRBJ2-7|TRBV24-1|-|-
CATSDPGSSYEQYF
TGTGCCACCAGTGATCCCGGGAGCTCCTACGAGCAGTACTTC
>TRBJ1-1|TRBV12-3/TRBV12-4|few|-
CASTIFMGLEAFF
TGTGCCAGCACTATTTTTATGGGGCTTGAAGCTTTCTTT
>TRBJ2-7|TRBV7-9|-|TRBD1
CASSLVAGTGGYEQYF
TGTGCCAGCAGCTTGGTCGCCGGGACAGGGGGCTACGAGCAGTACTTC
>TRBJ2-1|TRBV4-1|few|TRBD2
CASSPEGAGVYNEQFF
TGCGCCAGCAGCCCCGAGGGAGCGGGGGTTTACAATGAGCAGTTCTTC
>TRBJ1-1|TRBV7-2|-|TRBD1
CASSSGQGRNTEAFF
TGTGCCAGCAGCTCCGGACAGGGGAGGAACACTGAAGCTTTCTTT